This entry describes one TCR beta chain. Germline V CDR1 and CDR2: SGHTS, YDEGEE. J lost 4 bases, V lost 1 base, and 14 bases had no gene match. CDR3 size: 18 residues. As originally analysed: Amplified reference gene primers provided the basis for estimating nucleated cell counts. The assay was immunoSEQ multiplex PCR, and TCRdb's table has in-frame clones only and misses some. That table furnishes V, J and clone size, whereas the DNA furnished D and trimming. The sample holds roughly 250,000 clones, 85% to 90% seen once. The data derive from a study of blood T cell repertoires in COVID-19. Study summary: Sites across the United States, Italy and Spain contributed samples from acute and convalescent COVID-19. Sample material is recorded as cDNA or gDNA derived from T cells, B-cell-depleted T cells, or PBMCs.

The sequence came from a woman aged 40 to 50 with acute or convalescent COVID-19. Sequenced material: peripheral blood. The chain employs TRBV5-8 and TRBJ1-2, with 9 bases identical to TRBD1. This chain's CDR3 is CASSLLRDRASGFYGYTF. CDR3 bases: TGTGCCAGCAGCTTGCTCCGGGACAGGGCTTCGGGTTTCTATGGCTACACCTTC.